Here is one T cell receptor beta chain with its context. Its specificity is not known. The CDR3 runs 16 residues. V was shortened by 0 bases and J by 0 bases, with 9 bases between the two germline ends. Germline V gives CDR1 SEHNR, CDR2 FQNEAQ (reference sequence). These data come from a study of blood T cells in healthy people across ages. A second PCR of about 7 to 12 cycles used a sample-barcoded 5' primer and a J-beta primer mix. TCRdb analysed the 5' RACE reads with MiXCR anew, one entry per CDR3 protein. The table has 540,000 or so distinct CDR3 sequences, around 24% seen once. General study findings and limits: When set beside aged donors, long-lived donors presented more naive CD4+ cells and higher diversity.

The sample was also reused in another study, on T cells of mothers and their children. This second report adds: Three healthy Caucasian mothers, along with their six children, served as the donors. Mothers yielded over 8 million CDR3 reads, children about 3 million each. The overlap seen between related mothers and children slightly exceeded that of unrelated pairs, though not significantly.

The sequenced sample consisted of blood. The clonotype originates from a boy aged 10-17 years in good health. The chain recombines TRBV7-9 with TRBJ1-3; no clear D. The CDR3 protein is CASSLAQVSSGNTIYF. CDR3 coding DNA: TGTGCCAGCAGCTTAGCCCAAGTAAGCTCTGGAAACACCATATATTTT.